This passage covers 2 T cell receptor beta chains from one sample sequenced in a study of blood T cell repertoires in COVID-19. TCRdb keeps only in-frame clones here, not all; method: immunoSEQ multiplex PCR. There are around 330,000 clones in the sample; about 91% occur only once, and around a tenth lies in the top ten. Source material: PBMCs or T cells enriched from blood (not recorded which). Every receptor here comes from a woman between 40 and 55 years old who had recovered from COVID-19.

The chain has TRBV3-1 (or the pseudogene TRBV3-2) and TRBJ1-2; 9 bases agree with TRBD1. Per germline, CDR1 LGHDT and CDR2 YNNKEL (reference sequence). V was clipped by 4 bases and J by 4 bases; unmatched bases: 10. CDR3 length: 16 amino acids. In nucleotides, the CDR3 is TGTGCCAGCAGCCGGAGAGACAGGGGGATCGGCTATGGCTACACCTTC. Its translation is CASSRRDRGIGYGYTF.

The V call is TRBV7-3, the J call TRBJ2-2; maybe TRBD2 (6 bases). Germline CDR1 is SGHTA and CDR2 is FQGTGA. The CDR3 is 15 residues long. V gave up 5 bases and J gave up 4 bases, with 14 bases separating them. The CDR3 coding sequence is TGTGCCAGCAGCAGAGCCGGGACTCCCACCGGGGAGCTGTTTTTT. Amino acid sequence: CASSRAGTPTGELFF.